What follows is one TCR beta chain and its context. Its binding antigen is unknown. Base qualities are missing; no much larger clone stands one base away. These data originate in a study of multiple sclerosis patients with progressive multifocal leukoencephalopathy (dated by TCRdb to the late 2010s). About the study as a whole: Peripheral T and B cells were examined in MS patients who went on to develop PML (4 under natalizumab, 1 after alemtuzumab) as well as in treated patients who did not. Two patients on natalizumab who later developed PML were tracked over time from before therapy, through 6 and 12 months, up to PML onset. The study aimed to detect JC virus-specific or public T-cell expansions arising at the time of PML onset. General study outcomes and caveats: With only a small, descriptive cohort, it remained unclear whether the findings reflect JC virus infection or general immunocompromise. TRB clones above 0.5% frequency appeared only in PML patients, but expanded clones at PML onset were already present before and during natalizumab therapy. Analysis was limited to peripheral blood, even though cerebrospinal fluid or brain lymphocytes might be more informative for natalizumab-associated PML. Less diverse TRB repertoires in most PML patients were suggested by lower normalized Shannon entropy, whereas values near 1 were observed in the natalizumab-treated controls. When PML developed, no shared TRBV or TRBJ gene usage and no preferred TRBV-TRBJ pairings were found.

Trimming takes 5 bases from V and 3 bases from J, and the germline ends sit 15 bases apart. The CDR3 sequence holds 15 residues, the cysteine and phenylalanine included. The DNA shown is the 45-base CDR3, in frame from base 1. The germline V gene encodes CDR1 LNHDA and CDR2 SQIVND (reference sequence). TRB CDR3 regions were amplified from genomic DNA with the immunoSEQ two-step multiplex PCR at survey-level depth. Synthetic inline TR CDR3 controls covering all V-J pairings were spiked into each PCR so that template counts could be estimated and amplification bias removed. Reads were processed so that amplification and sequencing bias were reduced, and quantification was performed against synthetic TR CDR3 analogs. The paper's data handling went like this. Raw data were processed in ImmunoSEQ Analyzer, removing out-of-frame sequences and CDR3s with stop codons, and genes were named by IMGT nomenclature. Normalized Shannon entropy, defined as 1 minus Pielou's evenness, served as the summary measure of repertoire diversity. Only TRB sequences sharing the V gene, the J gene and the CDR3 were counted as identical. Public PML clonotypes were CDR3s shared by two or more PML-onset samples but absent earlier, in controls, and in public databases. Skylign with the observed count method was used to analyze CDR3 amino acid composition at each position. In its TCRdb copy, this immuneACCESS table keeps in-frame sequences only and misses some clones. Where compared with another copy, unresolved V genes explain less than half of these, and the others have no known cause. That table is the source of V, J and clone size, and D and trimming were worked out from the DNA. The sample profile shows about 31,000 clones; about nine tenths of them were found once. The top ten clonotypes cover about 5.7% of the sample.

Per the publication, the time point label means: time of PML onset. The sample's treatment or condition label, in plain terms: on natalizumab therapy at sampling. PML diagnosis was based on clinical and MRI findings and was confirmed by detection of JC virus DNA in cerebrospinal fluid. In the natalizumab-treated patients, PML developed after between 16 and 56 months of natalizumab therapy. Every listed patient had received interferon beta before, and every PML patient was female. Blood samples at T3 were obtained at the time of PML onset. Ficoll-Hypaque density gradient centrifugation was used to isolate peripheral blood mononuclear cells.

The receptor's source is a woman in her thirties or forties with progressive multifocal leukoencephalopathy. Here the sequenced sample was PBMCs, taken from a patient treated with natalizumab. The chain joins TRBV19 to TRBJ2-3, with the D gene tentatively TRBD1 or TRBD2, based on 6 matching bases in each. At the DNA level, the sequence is TGTGCCAGTAGTCCGTGGGGGGCTCCGACAGATACGCAGTATTTT. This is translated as CASSPWGAPTDTQYF. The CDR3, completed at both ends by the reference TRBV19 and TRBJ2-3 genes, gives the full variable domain DGGITQSPKYLFRKEGQNVTLSCEQNLNHDAMYWYRQDPGQGLRLIYYSQIVNDFQKGDIAEGYSVSREKKESFPLTVTSAQKNPTAFYLCASSPWGAPTDTQYFGPGTRLTVL.